Listed here are 10 T cell receptor beta chains from one sample, sequenced in a study of early T cells in non-severe SARS-CoV-2 infection. TCRdb independently ran MiXCR on the 5' RACE reads; one entry per CDR3 protein. Altogether around 19,000 distinct CDR3 sequences are present, 4.5% to 5% being singletons, with the ten largest covering approximately 5.7%. The sample taken for sequencing was whole blood. The receptors come from an adult who was a healthcare worker with PCR-confirmed SARS-CoV-2 infection or an uninfected control (not recorded which).

The V gene is TRBV2, the J gene TRBJ1-6; D unresolved. Trimming stripped 9 bases from V and 9 bases from J, with 21 bases between. From germline, CDR1 is SNHLY and CDR2 FYNNEI. The CDR3 contains 15 residues. The CDR3 DNA is TGTGCCAGTCGAGAGCTCCTTCCATCGGGTTCACCCCTCCACTTT. Translated, it gives CASRELLPSGSPLHF.

This clonotype was counted at least ten times. The chain links TRBV5-6 to TRBJ1-2; D is ambiguous. The V gene lost 1 base and the J gene lost 3 bases, with 16 bases spanning the gap. The germline V gene has CDR1 SGHDT and CDR2 YYEEEE. The CDR3 spans 16 residues. In DNA form, the CDR3 reads TGTGCCAGCAGCTTGTATTTCTCCCGGTTGGACTATGGCTACACCTTC. The encoded protein is CASSLYFSRLDYGYTF.

This clonotype was found many times. CDR3 DNA: TGTGCCAGCAGCTTAGCCGGGACAGTGTATGGCTACACCTTC. Protein product: CASSLAGTVYGYTF. V and J are TRBV7-9 and TRBJ1-2; 7 bases are a match to TRBD1. The length of the CDR3 is 14 residues. Trimming cost V 0 bases and J 5 bases; bases outside gene matches: 3. Per germline, CDR1 SEHNR and CDR2 FQNEAQ (reference sequence).

This clonotype was counted ten times or more. The gene calls are TRBV11-2 and TRBJ2-3; no clear D. This CDR3 has 18 amino acids. V lost 0 bases and J 5 bases, leaving 21 bases between the germline ends. Germline V lookup: CDR1 SGHAT, CDR2 FQNNGV. The chain's CDR3 is CASSLEGPPLRTQDTQYF. DNA of the CDR3: TGTGCCAGCAGCTTAGAGGGCCCACCTCTTAGGACGCAAGATACGCAGTATTTT.

This rearrangement joins TRBV12-3 or TRBV12-4 to TRBJ1-1; TRBD1 aligns across 9 bases. Trimming took 4 bases from V and 9 from J; bases not matched to a gene: 9. The CDR3 consists of 14 residues. The CDR3 DNA reads as TGTGCCAGCAGTTCCCGACAGGGGGTAGGACAAGCTTTCTTT. It codes for CASSSRQGVGQAFF.

This clonotype was seen ten or more times. The chain employs TRBV7-9 and TRBJ1-2, with D hard to call. Trimming pared 5 bases from V and 5 bases from J, leaving 21 bases between. The CDR3 contains 16 residues. Germline loops: CDR1 SEHNR, CDR2 FQNEAQ (reference sequence). CDR3 in amino acids: CASSTTSPGSGYGYTF. The CDR3 DNA sequence: TGTGCCAGCAGCACCACAAGTCCAGGATCGGGGTATGGCTACACCTTC.

The table lists this clonotype with many counts. The V gene is TRBV14, the J gene TRBJ2-1, with D tentatively TRBD2 (6 bases). The CDR3 covers 17 residues. Germline V lookup: CDR1 SGHDN, CDR2 FVKESK. Deletions cut 2 bases from V and 3 bases from J, with 17 bases between. This CDR3 is CASSQPTSGTHYNEQFF. The DNA for the CDR3 is TGTGCCAGCAGCCAACCCACCTCCGGGACTCACTACAATGAGCAGTTCTTC.

The rearrangement links TRBV4-1 to TRBJ2-4; 7 positions match TRBD2. This CDR3 region has 16 residues. V shed 4 bases, J shed 4 bases, and the junction held 10 bases outside the gene matches. Germline CDR1 and CDR2: MGHRA and YSYEKL. DNA of the CDR3: TGCGCCAGCAGCCTCCCCCCGGGCGGGGGAAAAAACATTCAGTACTTC. Protein: CASSLPPGGGKNIQYF.

In its sample, this clonotype was seen a few times. This chain joins TRBV27 and TRBJ1-1; D is undetermined. Looked up from germline, CDR1 is MNHEY and CDR2 is SMNVEV (reference sequence). The CDR3 loop spans 17 amino acids. V lost 0 bases to trimming and J lost 1 base, with 15 bases between them. In DNA, the CDR3 is TGTGCCAGCAGTTTATCGAGTGCCTCCGTGCCGAACACTGAAGCTTTCTTT. Encoded protein: CASSLSSASVPNTEAFF.

This clonotype was recorded at least ten times. This chain's CDR3 is CASSLGGTSGHTDTQYF. The DNA of the CDR3 is TGTGCCAGCAGCTTAGGCGGGACTAGCGGCCACACAGATACGCAGTATTTT. The rearrangement joins TRBV7-9 to TRBJ2-3, with 11 bases that match TRBD2. The J segment lost 2 bases and the V segment lost 1 base, leaving 5 bases of the junction unmatched. Germline V lookup: CDR1 SEHNR, CDR2 FQNEAQ (reference sequence). The CDR3 extends over 17 amino acids.